This entry concerns a single TCR beta chain. Sequencing was performed with immunoSEQ multiplex PCR; in TCRdb, only in-frame clones are kept and a portion is missing. The profile covers approximately 2,500 clones, with just over 95% appearing a single time and around 1.5% taken by the ten largest. The germline CDR1 and CDR2 sequences are SGHTA and FQGNSA. CDR3 length: 17 amino acids. The V and J ends lost 1 base and 1 base respectively, with 16 bases between them. These data originate in a study of control samples from healthy donors and cancer patients. The rearrangement links TRBV7-2 to TRBJ2-5, with D tentatively TRBD2 (6 bases). This clonotype was obtained from a man aged 70-80 years with head and neck cancer. The sample taken for sequencing was PBMCs. The CDR3 protein is CASSLGRGGTLQETQYF. For the CDR3, the DNA is TGTGCCAGCAGCTTAGGTCGGGGCGGGACCCTCCAAGAGACCCAGTACTTC.